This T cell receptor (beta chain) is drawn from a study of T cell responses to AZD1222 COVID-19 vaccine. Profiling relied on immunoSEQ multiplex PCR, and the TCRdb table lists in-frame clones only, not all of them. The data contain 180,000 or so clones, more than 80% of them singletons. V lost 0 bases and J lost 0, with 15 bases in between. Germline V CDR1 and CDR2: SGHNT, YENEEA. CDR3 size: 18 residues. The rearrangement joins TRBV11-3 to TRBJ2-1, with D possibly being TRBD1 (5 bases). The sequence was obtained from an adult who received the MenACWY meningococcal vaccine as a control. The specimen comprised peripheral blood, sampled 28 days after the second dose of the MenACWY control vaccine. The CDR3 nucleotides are TGTGCCAGCAGCTTAGAGACAGAGGTTCCCAGCTCCTACAATGAGCAGTTCTTC. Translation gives CASSLETEVPSSYNEQFF.